Here is one T cell receptor (beta chain) with its context. These data are taken from a study of CD8 T cells in Susac syndrome. The CDR3 length is 14 residues. Deletions cut 2 bases from V and 1 base from J, with 8 bases between. Germline V lookup: CDR1 LGHNT, CDR2 FRNRAP. 0.5 to 1 ug RNA was reverse transcribed with random hexamers. MiXCR, run by TCRdb on the immunoSEQ multiplex PCR reads, gives a single entry per CDR3 protein. The sample has about 400,000 distinct CDR3 sequences, around 85% seen once. This TCR came from a human donor with multiple sclerosis. The sequenced sample was CD8+ T cells from PBMCs. The genes are TRBV12-5 and TRBJ1-2; D remains ambiguous. The CDR3 loop is CASGLPHLNYGYTF. CDR3 nucleotide sequence: TGTGCTAGTGGTTTGCCGCACCTTAACTATGGCTACACCTTC.